This T cell receptor beta chain was recovered during a study of cytomegalovirus exposure and HLA in healthy donors. Study-level findings and limits: Among TCR beta chains of equal frequency, HLA-associated ones were more clonally expanded in a later analysis.

In the PCR, 60 Vbeta and 13 Jbeta primers were used. Assay used: immunoSEQ multiplex PCR; TCRdb lists only in-frame clones, some missing. The sample has under 200,000 clones; nearly 80% are singletons. Remarks on this clone: The antigen remains undetermined.

Germline V gene sequence: CDR1 SGHTA, CDR2 FQGNSA. The trim removed 4 bases at V and 4 bases at J, leaving 4 bases unmatched. The CDR3 is made up of 14 amino acids. The sequencing input was PBMCs. This chain connects TRBV7-2 to TRBJ2-1; 7 bases align to TRBD2. The sequence derives from a woman aged 25-40 years in good health and CMV-seropositive. The CDR3 protein is CASSSMGGYNEQFF. CDR3 DNA sequence: TGTGCCAGCAGCTCGATGGGGGGGTACAATGAGCAGTTCTTC.